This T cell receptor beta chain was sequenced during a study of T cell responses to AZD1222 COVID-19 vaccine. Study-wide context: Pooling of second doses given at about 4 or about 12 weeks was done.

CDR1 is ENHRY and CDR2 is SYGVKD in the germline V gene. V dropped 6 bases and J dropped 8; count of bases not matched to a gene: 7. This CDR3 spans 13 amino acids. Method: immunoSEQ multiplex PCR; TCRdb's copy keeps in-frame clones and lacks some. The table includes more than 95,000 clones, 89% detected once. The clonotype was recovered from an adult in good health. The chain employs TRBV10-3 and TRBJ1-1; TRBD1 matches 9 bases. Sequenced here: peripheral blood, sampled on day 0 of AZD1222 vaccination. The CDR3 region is CAISPKQGAEAFF. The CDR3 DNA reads TGTGCCATCAGCCCCAAACAGGGGGCAGAAGCTTTCTTT.